A single sample is the source of the 3 T cell receptor beta chains below, sequenced in a study of blood T cell repertoires in COVID-19. Clones were read by immunoSEQ multiplex PCR, and TCRdb kept only the in-frame ones, dropping some. The sample consists of about 69,000 clones, approximately 89% of them appearing once. The sequenced material came from peripheral blood. These receptors all come from a woman in her forties or fifties with active COVID-19.

The rearrangement links TRBV13 to TRBJ2-1; TRBD1 is a possible D gene (6 bases). Germline values: CDR1 PRHDT, CDR2 FYEKMQ (reference sequence). The CDR3 spans 12 residues. V was trimmed by 8 bases and J by 9 bases, leaving 14 bases between them. CDR3 nucleotides: TGTGCCAGCCTCTCTGAAGGGGGTGAGCAGTTCTTC. Translation: CASLSEGGEQFF.

The chain employs TRBV27 and TRBJ2-2; 10 positions match TRBD2. CDR3 length: 18 residues. The V gene's germline CDR1 is MNHEY and CDR2 SMNVEV (reference sequence). Unmatched junction bases numbered 13, after V lost 4 bases and J lost 5 bases. CDR3 sequence: CASSSQILAGVGTGELFF. CDR3 coding DNA: TGTGCCAGCAGTTCCCAAATCCTAGCGGGAGTGGGAACCGGGGAGCTGTTTTTT.

The gene calls are TRBV7-9 and TRBJ2-1, with D possibly matching TRBD2 (5 bases). This CDR3 has 13 amino acids. Germline V gene data show CDR1 as SEHNR and CDR2 as FQNEAQ (reference sequence). V shed 6 bases and J shed 3 bases, with 9 bases lying between them. DNA for the CDR3: TGTGCCAGCAGACCTGGACTCTACAATGAGCAGTTCTTC. Translation: CASRPGLYNEQFF.